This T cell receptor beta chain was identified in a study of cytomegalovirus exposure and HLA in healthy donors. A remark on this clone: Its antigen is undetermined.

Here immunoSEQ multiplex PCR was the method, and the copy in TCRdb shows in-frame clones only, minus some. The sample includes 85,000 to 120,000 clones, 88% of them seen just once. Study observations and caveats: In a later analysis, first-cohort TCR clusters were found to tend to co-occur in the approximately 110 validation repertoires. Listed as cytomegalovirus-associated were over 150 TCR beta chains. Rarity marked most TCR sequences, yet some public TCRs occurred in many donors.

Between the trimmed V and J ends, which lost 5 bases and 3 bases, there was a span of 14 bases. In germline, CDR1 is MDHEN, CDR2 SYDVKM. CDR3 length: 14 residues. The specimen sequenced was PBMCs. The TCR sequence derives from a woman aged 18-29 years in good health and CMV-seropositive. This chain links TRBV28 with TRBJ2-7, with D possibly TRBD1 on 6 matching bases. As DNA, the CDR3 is TGTGCCAGCAGTCCCGGACAGAATATCTACGAGCAGTACTTC. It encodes CASSPGQNIYEQYF.